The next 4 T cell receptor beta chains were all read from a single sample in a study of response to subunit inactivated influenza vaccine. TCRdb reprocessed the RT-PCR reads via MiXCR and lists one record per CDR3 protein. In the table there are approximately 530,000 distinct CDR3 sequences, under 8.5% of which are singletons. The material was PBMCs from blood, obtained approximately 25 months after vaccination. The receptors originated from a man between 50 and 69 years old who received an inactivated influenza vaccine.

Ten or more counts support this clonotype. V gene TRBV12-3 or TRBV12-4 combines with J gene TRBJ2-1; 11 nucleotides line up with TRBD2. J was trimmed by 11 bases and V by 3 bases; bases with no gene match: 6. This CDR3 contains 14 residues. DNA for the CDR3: TGTGCCAGCAGTTTTGGCCTAGCGGGGGGCAAGCAGTTCTTC. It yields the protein CASSFGLAGGKQFF.

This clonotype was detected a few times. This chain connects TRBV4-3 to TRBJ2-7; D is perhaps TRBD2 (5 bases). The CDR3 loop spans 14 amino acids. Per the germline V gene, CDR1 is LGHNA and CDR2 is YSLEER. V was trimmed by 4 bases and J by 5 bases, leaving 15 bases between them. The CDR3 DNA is TGCGCCAGCAGCCGAGAGAGGGAAGGCGACGAGCAGTACTTC. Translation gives CASSREREGDEQYF.

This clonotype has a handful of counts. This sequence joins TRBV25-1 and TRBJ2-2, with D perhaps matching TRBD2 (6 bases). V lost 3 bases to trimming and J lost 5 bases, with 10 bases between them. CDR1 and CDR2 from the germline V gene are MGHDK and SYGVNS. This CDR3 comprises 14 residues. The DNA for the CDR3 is TGTGCCAGCAGTGAGTTCAGCGGGACCGGGGAGCTGTTTTTT. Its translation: CASSEFSGTGELFF. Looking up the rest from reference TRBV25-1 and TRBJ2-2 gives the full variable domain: EADIYQTPRYLVIGTGKKITLECSQTMGHDKMYWYQQDPGMELHLIHYSYGVNSTEKGDLSSESTVSRIRTEHFPLTLESARPSHTSQYLCASSEFSGTGELFFGEGSRLTVL.

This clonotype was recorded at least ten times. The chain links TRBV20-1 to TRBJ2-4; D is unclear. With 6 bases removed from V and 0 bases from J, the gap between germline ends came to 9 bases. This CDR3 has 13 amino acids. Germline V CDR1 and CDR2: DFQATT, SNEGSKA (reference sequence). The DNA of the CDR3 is TGCAGTGCGCCAGTTCTAGCCAAAAACATTCAGTACTTC. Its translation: CSAPVLAKNIQYF.